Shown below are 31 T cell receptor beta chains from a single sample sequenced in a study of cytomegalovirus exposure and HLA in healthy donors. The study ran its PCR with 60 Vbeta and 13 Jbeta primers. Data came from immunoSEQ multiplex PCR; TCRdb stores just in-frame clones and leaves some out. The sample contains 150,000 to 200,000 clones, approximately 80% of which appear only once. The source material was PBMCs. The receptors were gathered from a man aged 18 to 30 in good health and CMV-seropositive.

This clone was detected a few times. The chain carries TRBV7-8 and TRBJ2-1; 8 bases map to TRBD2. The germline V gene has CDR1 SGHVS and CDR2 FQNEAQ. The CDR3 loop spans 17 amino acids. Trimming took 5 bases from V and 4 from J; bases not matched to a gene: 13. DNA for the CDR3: TGTGCCAGCAGCAGCGGGGGCATAAGCACTTTATACAATGAGCAGTTCTTC. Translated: CASSSGGISTLYNEQFF.

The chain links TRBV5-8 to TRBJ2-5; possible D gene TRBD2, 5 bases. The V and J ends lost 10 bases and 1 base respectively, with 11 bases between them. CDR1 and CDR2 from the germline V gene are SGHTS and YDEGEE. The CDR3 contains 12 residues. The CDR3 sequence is CAGEITQETQYF. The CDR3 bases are TGTGCCGGGGAGATTACCCAAGAGACCCAGTACTTC. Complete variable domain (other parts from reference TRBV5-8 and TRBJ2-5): EAGVTQSPTHLIKTRGQQATLRCSPISGHTSVYWYQQALGLGLQFLLWYDEGEERNRGNFPPRFSGRQFPNYSSELNVNALELEDSALYLCAGEITQETQYFGPGTRLLVL.

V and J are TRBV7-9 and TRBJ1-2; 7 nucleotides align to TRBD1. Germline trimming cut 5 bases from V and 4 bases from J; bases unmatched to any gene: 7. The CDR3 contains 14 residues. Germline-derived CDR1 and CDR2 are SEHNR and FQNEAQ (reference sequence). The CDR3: CASSIDRVVYGYTF. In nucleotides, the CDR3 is TGTGCCAGCAGCATAGACAGGGTGGTCTATGGCTACACCTTC.

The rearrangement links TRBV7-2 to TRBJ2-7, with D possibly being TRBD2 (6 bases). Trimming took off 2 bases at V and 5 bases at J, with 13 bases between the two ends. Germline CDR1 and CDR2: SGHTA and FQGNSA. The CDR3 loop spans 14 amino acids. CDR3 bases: TGTGCCAGCAGCTTAAGGTTATCGGGGGACGAGCAGTACTTC. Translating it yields CASSLRLSGDEQYF.

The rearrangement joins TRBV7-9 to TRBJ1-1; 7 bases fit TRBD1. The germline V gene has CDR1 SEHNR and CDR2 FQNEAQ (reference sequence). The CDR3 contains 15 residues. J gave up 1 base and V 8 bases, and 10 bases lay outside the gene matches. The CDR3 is CASGKTGLENTEAFF. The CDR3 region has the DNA TGTGCCAGCGGGAAGACAGGGCTGGAGAACACTGAAGCTTTCTTT.

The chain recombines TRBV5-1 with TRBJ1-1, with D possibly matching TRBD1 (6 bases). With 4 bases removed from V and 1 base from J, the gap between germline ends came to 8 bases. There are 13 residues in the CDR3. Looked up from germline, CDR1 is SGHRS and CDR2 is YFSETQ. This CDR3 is CASSPGQNTEAFF. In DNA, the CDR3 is TGCGCCAGCAGCCCGGGACAGAACACTGAAGCTTTCTTT.

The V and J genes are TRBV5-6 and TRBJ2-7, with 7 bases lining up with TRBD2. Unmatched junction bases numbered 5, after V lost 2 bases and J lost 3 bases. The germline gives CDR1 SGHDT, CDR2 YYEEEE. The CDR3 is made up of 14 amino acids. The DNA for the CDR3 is TGTGCCAGCAGCTTTTGGGGGGGAGTCTACGAGCAGTACTTC. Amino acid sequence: CASSFWGGVYEQYF.

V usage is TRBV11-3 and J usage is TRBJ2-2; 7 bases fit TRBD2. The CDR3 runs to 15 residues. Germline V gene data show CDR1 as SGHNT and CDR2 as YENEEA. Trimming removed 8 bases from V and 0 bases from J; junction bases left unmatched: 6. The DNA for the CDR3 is TGTGCCAGCTCGATAGCGGGTACGAACACCGGGGAGCTGTTTTTT. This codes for CASSIAGTNTGELFF.

Here the CDR3 reads CASSLSGGADEAFF. For the CDR3, the DNA is TGTGCCAGCAGCTTAAGTGGGGGCGCAGATGAAGCTTTCTTT. The gene calls are TRBV7-2 and TRBJ1-1; D possibly corresponds to TRBD1 (6 bases). Trimming stripped 2 bases from V and 7 bases from J, with 14 bases between. The CDR3 totals 14 residues. The germline V gene encodes CDR1 SGHTA and CDR2 FQGNSA.

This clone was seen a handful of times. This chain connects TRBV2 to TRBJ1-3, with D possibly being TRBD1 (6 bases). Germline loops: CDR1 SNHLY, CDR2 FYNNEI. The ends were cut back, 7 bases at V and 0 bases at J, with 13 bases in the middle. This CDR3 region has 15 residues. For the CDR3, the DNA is TGTGCCAGCAACTTGGACAGCCGCTCTGGAAACACCATATATTTT. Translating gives CASNLDSRSGNTIYF.

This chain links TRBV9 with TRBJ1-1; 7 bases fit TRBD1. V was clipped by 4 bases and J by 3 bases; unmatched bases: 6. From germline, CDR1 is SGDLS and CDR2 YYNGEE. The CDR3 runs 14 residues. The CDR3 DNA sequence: TGTGCCAGCAGCCACCCCGACAGGGACACTGAAGCTTTCTTT. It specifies CASSHPDRDTEAFF.

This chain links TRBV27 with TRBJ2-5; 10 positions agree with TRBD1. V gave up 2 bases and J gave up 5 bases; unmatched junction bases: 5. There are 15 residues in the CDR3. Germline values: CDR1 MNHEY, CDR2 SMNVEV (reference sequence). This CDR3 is CASSLGTGVVETQYF. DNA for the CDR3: TGTGCCAGCAGTTTAGGGACAGGGGTAGTGGAGACCCAGTACTTC.

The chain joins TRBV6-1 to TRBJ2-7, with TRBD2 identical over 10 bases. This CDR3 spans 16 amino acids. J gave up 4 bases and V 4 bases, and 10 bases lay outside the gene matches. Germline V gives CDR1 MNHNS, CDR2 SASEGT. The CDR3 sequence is CASSVRLAGVRYEQYF. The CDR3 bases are TGTGCCAGCAGTGTCCGGCTAGCGGGAGTTCGGTACGAGCAGTACTTC.

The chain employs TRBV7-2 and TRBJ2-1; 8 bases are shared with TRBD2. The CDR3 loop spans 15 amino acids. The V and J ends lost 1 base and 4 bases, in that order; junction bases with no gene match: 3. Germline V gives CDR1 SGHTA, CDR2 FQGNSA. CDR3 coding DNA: TGTGCCAGCAGCTTAGTGACGGGAGGGTACAATGAGCAGTTCTTC. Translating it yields CASSLVTGGYNEQFF.

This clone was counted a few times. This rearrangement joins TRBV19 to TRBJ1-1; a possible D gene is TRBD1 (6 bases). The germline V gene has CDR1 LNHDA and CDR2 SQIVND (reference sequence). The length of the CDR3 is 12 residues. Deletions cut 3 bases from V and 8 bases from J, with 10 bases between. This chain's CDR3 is CASSIPGQEAFF. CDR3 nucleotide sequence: TGTGCCAGTAGTATTCCGGGACAAGAAGCTTTCTTT.

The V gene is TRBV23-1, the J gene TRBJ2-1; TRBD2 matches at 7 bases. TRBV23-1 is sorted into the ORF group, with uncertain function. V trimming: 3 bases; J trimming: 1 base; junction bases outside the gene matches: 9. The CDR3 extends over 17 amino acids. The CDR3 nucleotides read TGCGCCAGCAGTCACATCTGGACTAGTGGGTCCTACAATGAGCAGTTCTTC. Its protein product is CASSHIWTSGSYNEQFF.

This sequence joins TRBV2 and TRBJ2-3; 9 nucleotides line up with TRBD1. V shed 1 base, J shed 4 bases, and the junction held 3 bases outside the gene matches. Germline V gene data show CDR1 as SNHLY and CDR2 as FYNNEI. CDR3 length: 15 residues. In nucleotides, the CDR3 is TGTGCCAGCAGTGAAGGGACAGGGGACCCAGATACGCAGTATTTT. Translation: CASSEGTGDPDTQYF.

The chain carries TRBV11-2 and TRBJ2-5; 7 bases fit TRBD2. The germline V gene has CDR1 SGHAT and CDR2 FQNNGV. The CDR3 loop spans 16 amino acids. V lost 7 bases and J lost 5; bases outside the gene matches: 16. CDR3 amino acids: CASTFFLGEGLETQYF. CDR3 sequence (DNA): TGTGCCAGCACATTTTTCCTCGGGGAGGGCCTCGAGACCCAGTACTTC. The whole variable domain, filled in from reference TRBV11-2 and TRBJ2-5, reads EAGVAQSPRYKIIEKRQSVAFWCNPISGHATLYWYQQILGQGPKLLIQFQNNGVVDDSQLPKDRFSAERLKGVDSTLKIQPAKLEDSAVYLCASTFFLGEGLETQYFGPGTRLLVL.

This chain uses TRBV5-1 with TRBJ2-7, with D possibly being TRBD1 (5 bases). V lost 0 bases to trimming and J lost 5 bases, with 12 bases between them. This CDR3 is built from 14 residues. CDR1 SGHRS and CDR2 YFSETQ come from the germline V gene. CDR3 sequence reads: CASSLVRGRDEQYF. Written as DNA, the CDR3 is TGCGCCAGCAGCTTGGTTAGGGGCCGGGACGAGCAGTACTTC.

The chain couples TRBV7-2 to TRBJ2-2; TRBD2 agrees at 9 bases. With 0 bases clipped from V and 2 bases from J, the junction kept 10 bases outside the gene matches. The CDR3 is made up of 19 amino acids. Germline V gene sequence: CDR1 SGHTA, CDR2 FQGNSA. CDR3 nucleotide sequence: TGTGCCAGCAGCTTAGCCCCTGGGCGACTAGCGGAAAACACCGGGGAGCTGTTTTTT. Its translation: CASSLAPGRLAENTGELFF.

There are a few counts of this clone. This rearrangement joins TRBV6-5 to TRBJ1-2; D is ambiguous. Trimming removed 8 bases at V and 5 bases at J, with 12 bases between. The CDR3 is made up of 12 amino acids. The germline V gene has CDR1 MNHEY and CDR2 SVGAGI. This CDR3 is CASSDTAYGYTF. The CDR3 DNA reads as TGTGCCAGCTCCGACACAGCTTATGGCTACACCTTC.

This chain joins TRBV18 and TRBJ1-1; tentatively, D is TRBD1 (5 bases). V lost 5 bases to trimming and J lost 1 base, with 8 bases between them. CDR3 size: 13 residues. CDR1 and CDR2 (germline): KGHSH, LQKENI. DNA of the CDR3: TGTGCCAGCTCATCGGGGGGGAACACTGAAGCTTTCTTT. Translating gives CASSSGGNTEAFF.

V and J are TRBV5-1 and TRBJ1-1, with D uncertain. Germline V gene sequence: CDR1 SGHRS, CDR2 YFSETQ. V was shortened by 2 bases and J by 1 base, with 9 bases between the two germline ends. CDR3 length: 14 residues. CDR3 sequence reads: CASSFGRENTEAFF. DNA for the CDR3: TGCGCCAGCAGCTTTGGGAGGGAGAACACTGAAGCTTTCTTT.

The CDR3 sequence: CASVGSLLDIQYF. In nucleotides, the CDR3 is TGTGCCAGCGTAGGGAGTTTGCTTGACATTCAGTACTTC. The chain couples TRBV2 to TRBJ2-4; D possibly corresponds to TRBD2 (5 bases). Trimming cost V 8 bases and J 8 bases, with 16 bases left between them. In germline, CDR1 is SNHLY, CDR2 FYNNEI. This CDR3 spans 13 amino acids.

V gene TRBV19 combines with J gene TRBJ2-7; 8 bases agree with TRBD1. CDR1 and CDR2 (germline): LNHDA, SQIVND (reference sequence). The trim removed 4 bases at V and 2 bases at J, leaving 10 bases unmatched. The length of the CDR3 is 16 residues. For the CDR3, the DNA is TGTGCCAGTAGTAGCCTAGGACAGGGAAGCCCCTACGAGCAGTACTTC. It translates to CASSSLGQGSPYEQYF.

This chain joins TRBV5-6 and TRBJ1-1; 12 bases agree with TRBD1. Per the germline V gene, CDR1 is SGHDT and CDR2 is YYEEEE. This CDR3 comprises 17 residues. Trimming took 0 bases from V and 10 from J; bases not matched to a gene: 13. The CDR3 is CASSLGLTGTGGLVAFF. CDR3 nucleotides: TGTGCCAGCAGCTTGGGTCTCACCGGGACAGGGGGCTTGGTAGCTTTCTTT.

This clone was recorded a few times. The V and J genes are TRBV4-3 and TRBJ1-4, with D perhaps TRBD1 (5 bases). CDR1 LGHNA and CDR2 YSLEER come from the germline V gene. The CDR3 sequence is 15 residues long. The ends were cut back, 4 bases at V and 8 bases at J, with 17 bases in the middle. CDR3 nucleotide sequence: TGCGCCAGCAGCCGGAATTTGGAGGGGAACGAAAAACTGTTTTTT. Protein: CASSRNLEGNEKLFF.

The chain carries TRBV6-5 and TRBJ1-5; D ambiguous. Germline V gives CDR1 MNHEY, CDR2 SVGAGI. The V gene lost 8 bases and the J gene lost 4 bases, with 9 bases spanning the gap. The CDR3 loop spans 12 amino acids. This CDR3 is CASGEMNQPQHF. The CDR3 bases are TGTGCCAGCGGGGAGATGAATCAGCCCCAGCATTTT.

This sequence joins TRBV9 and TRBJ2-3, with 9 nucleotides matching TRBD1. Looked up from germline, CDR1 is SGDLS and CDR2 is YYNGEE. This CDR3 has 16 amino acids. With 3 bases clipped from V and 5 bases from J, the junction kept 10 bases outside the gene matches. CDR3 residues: CASSALKGQGLDTQYF. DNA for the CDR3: TGTGCCAGCAGCGCACTCAAAGGACAGGGGCTAGATACGCAGTATTTT.

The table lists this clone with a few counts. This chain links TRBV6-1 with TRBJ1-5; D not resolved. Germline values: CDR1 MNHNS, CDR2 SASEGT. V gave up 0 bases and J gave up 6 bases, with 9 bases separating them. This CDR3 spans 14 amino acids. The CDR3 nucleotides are TGTGCCAGCAGTGAAGCGGGCAATCCTCAGCCCCAGCATTTT. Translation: CASSEAGNPQPQHF.

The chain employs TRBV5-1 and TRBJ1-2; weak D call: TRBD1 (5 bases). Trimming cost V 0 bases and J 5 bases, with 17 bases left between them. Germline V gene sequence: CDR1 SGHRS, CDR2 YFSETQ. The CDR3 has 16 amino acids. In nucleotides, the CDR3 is TGCGCCAGCAGCTTGGAGAGTGCGGGACTCCTTTATGGCTACACCTTC. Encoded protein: CASSLESAGLLYGYTF.